This entry is about one TCR beta chain. Its antigen is currently not known. There are no base qualities to consult, and no much larger clone falls within one base. The collaborating institutions used their own protocols to collect whole blood in K2EDTA tubes. For TCRbeta analysis, collaborators shipped samples in one of three forms: frozen whole blood, isolated PBMCs, or DNA extracted from either of those sample types. TCRbeta CDR3 regions were amplified from genomic DNA by means of the immunoSEQ Assay, a bias-controlled multiplex PCR. The original pipeline was this. The number of nucleated cells in each sample was estimated from the amplification of reference gene primers within the assay. Sequence reads were collapsed and filtered to measure the absolute abundance of every unique TCRbeta CDR3 rearrangement. For each sample, productive Simpson clonality was calculated as the square root of Simpson's diversity index over productive rearrangements. Held by TCRdb, this immuneACCESS table contains in-frame sequences only and omits some clones. Under half of the omission traces to an unresolved V gene where checked; the cause of the rest is unknown. Clonal size and the V and J genes are those of that table, whereas D and trimming came from the DNA. This sample comprises over 65,000 clones, approximately 90% of them detected only once. 0.65% to 0.95% of the sample lies in the top ten.

Between the V and J ends, shortened by 6 bases and 4 bases respectively, the junction contains 16 bases. The CDR3 goes from the cysteine to the phenylalanine over 15 residues. Solely the CDR3 DNA is kept, with 45 bases framed from the first base. The germline V gene encodes CDR1 MNHEY and CDR2 SVGAGI. This sample is drawn from a study of blood T cell repertoires in COVID-19 (dated by TCRdb to the early 2020s). Some background on the complete study: Samples from collaborators originated in the United States, Italy and Spain and spanned both the acute and convalescent phases of COVID-19. Deeply sampled blood TCRbeta repertoires from subjects exposed to, actively infected with, or recovered from COVID-19 were included in the dataset. The prospective study material was composed of cDNA or gDNA derived from T cells, B-cell-depleted T cells, or PBMCs. Samples came from the ongoing ImmuneRACE study (first 160 participants) plus 1,254 subjects from 6 global collaborators. The repertoires were released in a freely available public database meant as a resource for research on the immune response to SARS-CoV-2. Where available, HLA class I and class II types were obtained from metadata supplied by the sample provider rather than from assay-based typing. Nearly every sample came with metadata listing a de-identified subject ID, COVID-19 status, age in years and sex.

What the authors observed across the whole study: Clinical and demographic metadata were provided uncurated, with the amount varying by source and participant.

This chain is built from TRBV6-5 and TRBJ1-5; D gene: possibly TRBD1, on 5 matching bases. The sample consisted of peripheral blood. This receptor was obtained from a woman of 80 years or more with acute or convalescent COVID-19. The bases are TGTGCCAGCAGCTTGACAGTGTTTGGGAATCAGCCCCAGCATTTT. This encodes CASSLTVFGNQPQHF.